This T cell receptor (beta chain) was recovered during a study of cytomegalovirus exposure and HLA in healthy donors. Background on the study: Earlier results showed roughly 120 million unique TCR beta sequences derived from about 179 million T cells.

PCR involved 60 Vbeta and 13 Jbeta primers. In the authors' methods: An analysis performed later counted roughly 80 million unique TCR beta chains (around 9.9 million of them shared). The protocol was immunoSEQ multiplex PCR, while the TCRdb copy is restricted to in-frame clones and leaves out a portion. V, J and clone size reflect that table, while D and trimming were determined from the DNA. Seen here are 170,000 or so clones, just under 85% observed once, and the top ten hold 4.8%. The V end was cut by 11 bases, the J end by 3 bases, with 25 bases between. The CDR3 consists of 16 residues. Germline lookup yields CDR1 LNHDA and CDR2 SQIVND (reference sequence).

The sample was PBMCs. The sequence was collected from a girl under 18 in good health and CMV-seropositive. The chain carries TRBV19 and TRBJ1-1; perhaps TRBD1 as D (5 bases). CDR3 nucleotides: TGTGCCTCCACCTACAGGTTTCCGCCAGGGTACACTGAAGCTTTCTTT. Its translation is CASTYRFPPGYTEAFF.